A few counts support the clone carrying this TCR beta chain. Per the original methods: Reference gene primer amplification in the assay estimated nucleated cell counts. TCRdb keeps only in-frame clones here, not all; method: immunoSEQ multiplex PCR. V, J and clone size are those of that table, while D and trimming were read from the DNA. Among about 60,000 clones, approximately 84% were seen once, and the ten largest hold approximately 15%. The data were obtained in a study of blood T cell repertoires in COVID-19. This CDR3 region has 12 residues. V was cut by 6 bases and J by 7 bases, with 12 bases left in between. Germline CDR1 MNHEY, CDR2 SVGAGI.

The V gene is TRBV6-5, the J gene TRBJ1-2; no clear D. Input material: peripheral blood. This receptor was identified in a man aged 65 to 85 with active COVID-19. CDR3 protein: CASSPSSSGYTF. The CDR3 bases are TGTGCCAGCAGCCCATCTAGTTCTGGCTACACCTTC.